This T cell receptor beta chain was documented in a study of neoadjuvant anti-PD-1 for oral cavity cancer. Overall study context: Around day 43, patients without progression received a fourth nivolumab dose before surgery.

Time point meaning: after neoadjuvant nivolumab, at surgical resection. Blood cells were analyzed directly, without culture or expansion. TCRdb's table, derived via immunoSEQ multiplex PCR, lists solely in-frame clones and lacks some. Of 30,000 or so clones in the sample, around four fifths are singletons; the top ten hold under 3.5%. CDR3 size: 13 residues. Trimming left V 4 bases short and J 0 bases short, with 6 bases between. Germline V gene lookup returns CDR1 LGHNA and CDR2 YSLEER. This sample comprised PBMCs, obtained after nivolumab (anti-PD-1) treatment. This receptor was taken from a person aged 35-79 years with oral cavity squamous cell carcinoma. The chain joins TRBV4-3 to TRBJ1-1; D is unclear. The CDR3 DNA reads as TGCGCCAGCAGCCTCGCATTGAACACTGAAGCTTTCTTT. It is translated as CASSLALNTEAFF.